This T cell receptor beta chain comes out of a study of metastatic and nonmetastatic thyroid tumors. A single count supports this clone. Compared with germline, one end of the junction differs, possibly owing to a read error. Germline V gene sequence: CDR1 SGDLS, CDR2 YYNGEE. This CDR3 region has 13 residues. TCRdb reanalyzed the PCR reads via MiXCR. The sample consists of some 16,000 clones, under 30% of them appearing once. Prior to thyroid surgery, none of the patients had received any treatment. The chain couples TRBV9 to TRBJ2-4; D ambiguous. What was sequenced was tumor tissue. The receptor comes from a female donor with papillary thyroid cancer or a benign thyroid nodule (not recorded which). Some clones in this sample may be carry-over from other donors' samples. The CDR3 reads CASSVDIGNIHYF. The CDR3 nucleotides read TGTGCCAGCAGCGTAGATATCGGTAACATTCATTACTTC.